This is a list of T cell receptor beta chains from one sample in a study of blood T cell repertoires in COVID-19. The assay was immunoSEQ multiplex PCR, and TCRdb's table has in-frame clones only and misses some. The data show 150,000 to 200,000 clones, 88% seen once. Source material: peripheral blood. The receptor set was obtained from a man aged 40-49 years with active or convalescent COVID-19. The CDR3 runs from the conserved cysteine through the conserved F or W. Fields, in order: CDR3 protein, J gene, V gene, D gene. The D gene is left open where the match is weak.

cdr3_aa: CASSHRVRGHEQYF
j_call: TRBJ2-7
v_call: TRBV5-4
d_call: -

cdr3_aa: CASSRAGSSYEQYF
j_call: TRBJ2-7
v_call: TRBV7-9
d_call: -

cdr3_aa: CSASGTWGGERTDTQYF
j_call: TRBJ2-3
v_call: TRBV20-1
d_call: -

cdr3_aa: CASSRTSIPGQQNTEAFF
j_call: TRBJ1-1
v_call: TRBV18
d_call: -

cdr3_aa: CASRPTQGFGNTIYF
j_call: TRBJ1-3
v_call: TRBV11-3
d_call: -

cdr3_aa: CASSLAGPGELFF
j_call: TRBJ2-2
v_call: TRBV11-3
d_call: -

cdr3_aa: CASRPQGTEAFF
j_call: TRBJ1-1
v_call: TRBV12-3/TRBV12-4
d_call: -

cdr3_aa: CASSLVNQGVGEQFF
j_call: TRBJ2-1
v_call: TRBV7-2
d_call: -

cdr3_aa: CATRGAGIADTQYF
j_call: TRBJ2-3
v_call: TRBV6-5
d_call: -

cdr3_aa: CASGLATGTGGFNEQFF
j_call: TRBJ2-1
v_call: TRBV12-5
d_call: TRBD1

cdr3_aa: CASSDFLGRGKYQPQHF
j_call: TRBJ1-5
v_call: TRBV2
d_call: TRBD1

cdr3_aa: CAISESIVDNEKLFF
j_call: TRBJ1-4
v_call: TRBV10-3
d_call: -

cdr3_aa: CSAGQGGTEAFF
j_call: TRBJ1-1
v_call: TRBV29-1
d_call: TRBD1

cdr3_aa: CASSRWDRTNEKLFF
j_call: TRBJ1-4
v_call: TRBV6-2/TRBV6-3
d_call: TRBD1

cdr3_aa: CASSKRDREGLNNSPLHF
j_call: TRBJ1-6
v_call: TRBV21-1
d_call: -

cdr3_aa: CASSPDTFGNQPQHF
j_call: TRBJ1-5
v_call: TRBV6-5
d_call: -

cdr3_aa: CASSLVVGGTEAFF
j_call: TRBJ1-1
v_call: TRBV7-9
d_call: -

cdr3_aa: CASSLLRGTNSPLHF
j_call: TRBJ1-6
v_call: TRBV7-2
d_call: -

cdr3_aa: CASSSRQGQDTQYF
j_call: TRBJ2-3
v_call: TRBV5-1
d_call: TRBD1

cdr3_aa: CASSPSYQPINYNEQYF
j_call: TRBJ2-7
v_call: TRBV18
d_call: -

cdr3_aa: CASRDSKNTGELFF
j_call: TRBJ2-2
v_call: TRBV19
d_call: -

cdr3_aa: CASGGGRETQYF
j_call: TRBJ2-5
v_call: TRBV12-5
d_call: -

cdr3_aa: CASRQGQEMNSPLHF
j_call: TRBJ1-6
v_call: TRBV11-2
d_call: TRBD1

cdr3_aa: CASSQQGWGNQPQHF
j_call: TRBJ1-5
v_call: TRBV16
d_call: -

cdr3_aa: CASSRTGQETQYF
j_call: TRBJ2-5
v_call: TRBV11-3
d_call: TRBD1

cdr3_aa: CASSSIGQGSYNEQFF
j_call: TRBJ2-1
v_call: TRBV19
d_call: TRBD1

cdr3_aa: CATSIGGMVRTEAFF
j_call: TRBJ1-1
v_call: TRBV19
d_call: TRBD1

cdr3_aa: CSVLPLGANTEAFF
j_call: TRBJ1-1
v_call: TRBV29-1
d_call: -

cdr3_aa: CASSYSLSPGGEETQYF
j_call: TRBJ2-5
v_call: TRBV6-2/TRBV6-3
d_call: TRBD1

cdr3_aa: CAWIVPEAFF
j_call: TRBJ1-1
v_call: TRBV30
d_call: -

cdr3_aa: CASSGQGNQPQHF
j_call: TRBJ1-5
v_call: TRBV2
d_call: TRBD1

cdr3_aa: CASSSPSSGNHGYTF
j_call: TRBJ1-2
v_call: TRBV7-9
d_call: -

cdr3_aa: CASSNTRYEQYF
j_call: TRBJ2-7
v_call: TRBV6-2/TRBV6-3
d_call: -

cdr3_aa: CASSQDRWAWPQHF
j_call: TRBJ1-5
v_call: TRBV4-2
d_call: -

cdr3_aa: CASSHGLAGEFPYEQYF
j_call: TRBJ2-7
v_call: TRBV23-1
d_call: TRBD2

cdr3_aa: CARSLASDTGDTYNEQFF
j_call: TRBJ2-1
v_call: TRBV5-3
d_call: TRBD1

cdr3_aa: CASRAEVLENLSGNTIYF
j_call: TRBJ1-3
v_call: TRBV6-4
d_call: -

cdr3_aa: CATSDQTSERPDTQYF
j_call: TRBJ2-3
v_call: TRBV24-1
d_call: TRBD2

cdr3_aa: CASNRTGHAETQYF
j_call: TRBJ2-5
v_call: TRBV23-1
d_call: -

cdr3_aa: CASSELGVGLMNTEAFF
j_call: TRBJ1-1
v_call: TRBV6-1
d_call: -

cdr3_aa: CASSSRTSGIYEQYF
j_call: TRBJ2-7
v_call: TRBV19
d_call: TRBD2

cdr3_aa: CASSVPLVEAKNIQYF
j_call: TRBJ2-4
v_call: TRBV6-2/TRBV6-3
d_call: -

cdr3_aa: CSASQIPGTEAFF
j_call: TRBJ1-1
v_call: TRBV20-1
d_call: -

cdr3_aa: CASSPRRGNHNEQFF
j_call: TRBJ2-1
v_call: TRBV19
d_call: -

cdr3_aa: CASSLAAGINQPQHF
j_call: TRBJ1-5
v_call: TRBV5-1
d_call: -

cdr3_aa: CAWRNQGGEKLFF
j_call: TRBJ1-4
v_call: TRBV30
d_call: -

cdr3_aa: CASSLRVAGGYETQYF
j_call: TRBJ2-5
v_call: TRBV5-4
d_call: TRBD2

cdr3_aa: CASSYSGTGNYGYTF
j_call: TRBJ1-2
v_call: TRBV6-5
d_call: TRBD1

cdr3_aa: CASSYAGQGAPYEQYF
j_call: TRBJ2-7
v_call: TRBV7-3
d_call: TRBD1

cdr3_aa: CASSRTSGTWAYQETQYF
j_call: TRBJ2-5
v_call: TRBV25-1
d_call: TRBD2

cdr3_aa: CASSEASGESRAEAFF
j_call: TRBJ1-1
v_call: TRBV2
d_call: -

cdr3_aa: CASSYSLGTGAYEQYF
j_call: TRBJ2-7
v_call: TRBV6-2/TRBV6-3
d_call: TRBD1

cdr3_aa: CSASLASDTQYF
j_call: TRBJ2-3
v_call: TRBV20-1
d_call: -

cdr3_aa: CASRLNQGAQQYF
j_call: TRBJ2-7
v_call: TRBV14
d_call: TRBD1

cdr3_aa: CASSHGGFMNTEAFF
j_call: TRBJ1-1
v_call: TRBV7-9
d_call: -

cdr3_aa: CASRSIKRYRGRLMLQYF
j_call: TRBJ2-7
v_call: TRBV12-2
d_call: -

cdr3_aa: CAWSYLHRGHGYTF
j_call: TRBJ1-2
v_call: TRBV30
d_call: TRBD1